This T cell receptor beta chain was obtained from a study of cytomegalovirus exposure and HLA in healthy donors. Primers for the PCR totalled 60 Vbeta and 13 Jbeta. Profiled with immunoSEQ multiplex PCR; TCRdb holds only in-frame clones, not every one. Here the sample spans 95,000 to 100,000 clones, 75% to 90% being singletons. This clone was seen a handful of times. The source is a man aged 25 to 40 in good health and CMV-seronegative. The sample was PBMCs.

The CDR3 coding sequence is TGTGCCAGCAGTGAGGGACAGGGGAATTCACCCCTCCACTTT. As protein: CASSEGQGNSPLHF. The chain is built from TRBV6-4 and TRBJ1-6, with TRBD1 matching 10 bases. Looked up from germline, CDR1 is MRHNA and CDR2 is SNTAGT. V shed 3 bases and J 7 bases; nucleotides not matched to a gene: 0. This CDR3 contains 14 residues.